This passage covers 19 T cell receptor beta chains from one sample sequenced in a study of cytomegalovirus exposure and HLA in healthy donors. PCR was performed using 60 Vbeta and 13 Jbeta primers. The data were produced by immunoSEQ multiplex PCR, yet TCRdb's version contains in-frame clones alone and is incomplete. Of around 140,000 clones listed, around four fifths are singletons. What was sequenced was PBMCs. Receptors originate from a woman aged 55-70 years in good health and CMV-seropositive.

V gene TRBV7-6 combines with J gene TRBJ1-1; the match to TRBD1 covers 7 bases. The J segment lost 3 bases and the V segment lost 5 bases, leaving 9 bases of the junction unmatched. The CDR3 extends over 15 amino acids. The V gene's germline CDR1 is SGHVS and CDR2 FNYEAQ. CDR3 sequence: CASSGGRGRDTEAFF. The DNA of the CDR3 is TGTGCCAGCAGCGGGGGCAGGGGGAGAGACACTGAAGCTTTCTTT.

CDR3 nucleotide sequence: TGTGCCAGCAGCTTAATCGTCAGCGGGAGGTCCCAAGAGACCCAGTACTTC. Protein sequence: CASSLIVSGRSQETQYF. The chain recombines TRBV7-9 with TRBJ2-5, with TRBD2 matching over 9 bases. Losses at the gene ends were 2 bases for V and 1 base for J; bases not matched to a gene: 8. CDR1 and CDR2 from the germline V gene are SEHNR and FQNEAQ (reference sequence). The CDR3 is 17 amino acids.

This clone has only a few counts. V is TRBV6-5 and J is TRBJ2-7, with TRBD1 matching over 7 bases. CDR1 MNHEY and CDR2 SVGAGI come from the germline V gene. The CDR3 has 13 amino acids. The V gene end was trimmed by 5 bases and the J gene end by 5 bases; junction bases not matched to a gene: 6. The CDR3 spells CASSDRVPDEQYF. For the CDR3, the DNA is TGTGCCAGCAGTGACAGGGTTCCGGACGAGCAGTACTTC.

This rearrangement joins TRBV10-2 to TRBJ2-3; D not resolved. Germline V gene data show CDR1 as WSHSY and CDR2 as SAAADI. Trimming removed 5 bases from V and 4 bases from J, with 10 bases in between. The CDR3 is made up of 13 amino acids. For the CDR3, the DNA is TGCGCCAGCAGTTTACCCGGAGCAGATACGCAGTATTTT. Encoded protein: CASSLPGADTQYF.

This clone was counted a few times. This rearrangement joins TRBV5-1 to TRBJ1-1; D not resolved. This CDR3 comprises 12 residues. V shed 4 bases and J shed 10 bases, with 14 bases lying between them. Germline V gives CDR1 SGHRS, CDR2 YFSETQ. CDR3 loop: CASSREGVSAFF. CDR3 coding DNA: TGCGCCAGCAGCCGGGAGGGAGTTTCAGCTTTCTTT.

The rearrangement joins TRBV19 to TRBJ1-2; unclear D gene. CDR1 LNHDA and CDR2 SQIVND come from the germline V gene (reference sequence). The CDR3 covers 16 residues. V was cut by 3 bases and J by 0 bases, with 14 bases left in between. The CDR3 coding sequence is TGTGCCAGTAGTATCGGTGAGGTAGAACCTAACTATGGCTACACCTTC. Its translation: CASSIGEVEPNYGYTF.

This clone has only one observation. The chain carries TRBV27 and TRBJ2-7; no clear D gene. This CDR3 is 13 amino acids long. Trimming left V 0 bases short and J 3 bases short, with 6 bases between. Germline V lookup: CDR1 MNHEY, CDR2 SMNVEV (reference sequence). The CDR3: CASSLSLNYEQYF. The CDR3 bases are TGTGCCAGCAGTTTATCGTTAAACTACGAGCAGTACTTC.

The gene calls are TRBV4-2 and TRBJ2-7, with 8 bases identical to TRBD2. With 1 base clipped from V and 2 bases from J, the junction kept 4 bases outside the gene matches. This CDR3 has 15 residues. From germline, CDR1 is LGHNA and CDR2 YNFKEQ. CDR3 in DNA: TGTGCCAGCAGCCAAGCACTAGCGGCAGCCTACGAGCAGTACTTC. Amino acids: CASSQALAAAYEQYF.

The V call is TRBV4-2, the J call TRBJ1-1; D perhaps matches TRBD1 (5 bases). With 0 bases removed from V and 3 bases from J, the gap between germline ends came to 8 bases. Germline V gene lookup returns CDR1 LGHNA and CDR2 YNFKEQ. CDR3 size: 14 residues. CDR3 amino acids: CASSQEARDTEAFF. Here the CDR3 DNA reads TGTGCCAGCAGCCAAGAGGCCAGGGACACTGAAGCTTTCTTT.

The V and J genes are TRBV7-2 and TRBJ2-7; possible D gene TRBD1, 6 bases. The CDR3 is made up of 16 amino acids. Trimming removed 1 base from V and 2 bases from J, with 15 bases in between. CDR1 and CDR2 (germline): SGHTA, FQGNSA. In DNA form, the CDR3 reads TGTGCCAGCAGCTTAGAAGTAGGGGGATCGACCTACGAGCAGTACTTC. This encodes CASSLEVGGSTYEQYF.

In its sample, this clone was seen once. This chain uses TRBV5-4 with TRBJ2-4; D might be TRBD2 (5 bases). V shed 0 bases and J shed 6 bases, with 13 bases lying between them. The germline CDR1 and CDR2 sequences are SGHNT and YYREEE (reference sequence). The CDR3 consists of 15 residues. Here the CDR3 DNA reads TGTGCCAGCAGCTTGGGTACGTCGGGGAGAAACATTCAGTACTTC. Encoded protein: CASSLGTSGRNIQYF.

The chain employs TRBV7-2 and TRBJ2-7; 14 nucleotides match TRBD2. The trim removed 0 bases at V and 5 bases at J, leaving 12 bases unmatched. Per the germline V gene, CDR1 is SGHTA and CDR2 is FQGNSA. The CDR3 covers 19 residues. CDR3 residues: CASSLALGLTGLAGDEQYF. The CDR3 DNA follows: TGTGCCAGCAGCTTAGCCCTAGGCCTCACGGGACTAGCGGGAGACGAGCAGTACTTC.

The rearrangement uses TRBV19 and TRBJ2-4; a weak D match, TRBD2 (6 bases). This CDR3 has 15 amino acids. Trimming stripped 5 bases from V and 3 bases from J, with 14 bases between. Germline CDR1 is LNHDA and CDR2 is SQIVND (reference sequence). The CDR3 sequence is CASSPPGDVKNIQYF. In DNA form, the CDR3 reads TGTGCCAGTAGTCCCCCGGGAGATGTCAAAAACATTCAGTACTTC.

This clone was found a few times. The chain is built from TRBV19 and TRBJ1-2, with a tentative D call TRBD1 (5 bases). Germline V gene sequence: CDR1 LNHDA, CDR2 SQIVND (reference sequence). CDR3 size: 15 residues. V was trimmed by 4 bases and J by 3 bases, leaving 15 bases between them. The CDR3 sequence is CASSTGGDFDYGYTF. The CDR3 DNA reads as TGTGCCAGTAGTACCGGAGGGGATTTCGACTATGGCTACACCTTC.

This clone has at least ten counts. The V gene is TRBV28, the J gene TRBJ1-1, with D tentatively TRBD1 (5 bases). This CDR3 is built from 15 residues. In germline, CDR1 is MDHEN, CDR2 SYDVKM. The germline V and J ends were trimmed by 8 bases and 0 bases, with 16 bases remaining between them. The CDR3 spells CASQPPGILNTEAFF. CDR3 DNA: TGTGCCAGCCAACCGCCAGGGATCTTGAACACTGAAGCTTTCTTT.

The rearrangement joins TRBV19 to TRBJ1-5; 11 nucleotides match TRBD1. CDR1 and CDR2 (germline): LNHDA, SQIVND (reference sequence). CDR3 size: 17 residues. V lost 4 bases, J lost 4 bases, and 9 bases stayed unmatched. The DNA for the CDR3 is TGTGCCAGTAGTACCCGGACAGGGGGCGCCGGGAATCAGCCCCAGCATTTT. Protein product: CASSTRTGGAGNQPQHF.

The rearrangement joins TRBV14 to TRBJ2-7, with 9 bases aligning to TRBD2. The germline V gene has CDR1 SGHDN and CDR2 FVKESK. J lost 4 bases, V lost 6 bases, and 7 bases had no gene match. This CDR3 is 14 amino acids long. The CDR3 coding sequence is TGTGCCAGCAGTTGGCGGGAGGGCCCGTACGAGCAGTACTTC. Translating gives CASSWREGPYEQYF. The full variable domain, completed using reference TRBV14 and TRBJ2-7, is EAGVTQFPSHSVIEKGQTVTLRCDPISGHDNLYWYRRVMGKEIKFLLHFVKESKQDESGMPNNRFLAERTGGTYSTLKVQPAELEDSGVYFCASSWREGPYEQYFGPGTRLTVT.

The sample holds many counts of this clone. V gene TRBV19 combines with J gene TRBJ2-1; the match to TRBD2 covers 7 bases. Germline values: CDR1 LNHDA, CDR2 SQIVND (reference sequence). Trimming took 3 bases from V and 7 from J; bases not matched to a gene: 9. This CDR3 region has 15 residues. This CDR3 reads CASSIGRPGGNEQFF. The DNA for the CDR3 is TGTGCCAGTAGTATTGGGAGGCCCGGGGGGAATGAGCAGTTCTTC.

The V call is TRBV28, the J call TRBJ2-1, with D tentatively TRBD2 (7 bases). Looked up from germline, CDR1 is MDHEN and CDR2 is SYDVKM. The CDR3 has 15 amino acids. V dropped 3 bases and J dropped 8 bases, with 17 bases sitting between them. The CDR3 DNA is TGTGCCAGCAGTTTGGGGGGGCGCCCAGGGGATGAGCAGTTCTTC. Protein: CASSLGGRPGDEQFF.